One sample yielded the 18 T cell receptor beta chains listed below, sequenced in a study of CD8+ T cells in alopecia areata. Extraction and reverse transcription of RNA yielded cDNA as the sequencing template. TCRdb keeps only in-frame clones here, not all; method: immunoSEQ multiplex PCR. The profile shows about 200,000 clones, around 66% of them singletons. Treatment denoted: oral pan-JAK inhibitor, 5-10 mg twice daily. Sequenced material: CD4+ T cells sorted from blood, taken at week 4, from a patient treated with tofacitinib. Receptors were obtained from a human donor with alopecia areata.

This clone was counted only a few times. This chain connects TRBV14 to TRBJ2-1; no reliable D call. In germline, CDR1 is SGHDN, CDR2 FVKESK. The CDR3 consists of 14 residues. The V gene lost 2 bases and the J gene lost 4 bases, with 9 bases spanning the gap. For the CDR3, the DNA is TGTGCCAGCAGCCAACGTTTGTATTACAATGAGCAGTTCTTC. This codes for CASSQRLYYNEQFF.

V gene TRBV29-1 combines with J gene TRBJ2-7; perhaps D is TRBD1 or TRBD2 (6 bases each). Germline values: CDR1 SQVTM, CDR2 ANQGSEA. The CDR3 is made up of 13 amino acids. V was shortened by 4 bases and J by 2 bases, with 12 bases between the two germline ends. The CDR3 bases are TGCAGCGTTGTTGGGGGGCCCCCCTACGAGCAGTACTTC. It is translated as CSVVGGPPYEQYF.

Concerning this clone: Germline and junction disagree at one end, which may indicate a read error. V and J are TRBV7-7 and TRBJ2-5; 9 nucleotides align to TRBD1. The CDR3 has 14 amino acids. Germline CDR1 is SSHAT and CDR2 is FNYEAQ (reference sequence). The CDR3 sequence: CASSLNRGRETQYF. The CDR3 nucleotides read TGTGCTAGCAGCTTAAACAGGGGGCGAGAGACCCAGTACTTC.

The chain carries TRBV9 and TRBJ2-1, with TRBD1 as a possible D gene (5 bases). CDR1 is SGDLS and CDR2 is YYNGEE in the germline V gene. Trimming removed 2 bases at V and 6 bases at J, with 15 bases between. The CDR3 contains 15 residues. The CDR3 loop is CASSVGAYSFNEQFF. In DNA, the CDR3 is TGTGCCAGCAGCGTTGGGGCCTATAGCTTCAATGAGCAGTTCTTC.

The V call is TRBV5-6, the J call TRBJ1-1, with TRBD1 matching over 8 bases. The germline gives CDR1 SGHDT, CDR2 YYEEEE. The CDR3 is 11 amino acids. The V and J ends lost 4 bases and 10 bases, in that order; junction bases with no gene match: 3. The CDR3: CASSLTGVAFF. The CDR3 bases are TGTGCCAGCAGCCTGACAGGGGTAGCTTTCTTT.

The chain combines TRBV6-5 with TRBJ2-7; D ambiguous. The V gene lost 4 bases and the J gene lost 5 bases, with 12 bases spanning the gap. CDR1 is MNHEY, CDR2 SVGAGI, per germline. The CDR3 contains 13 residues. The CDR3 region is CASSLRRQDEQYF. The DNA for the CDR3 is TGTGCCAGCAGTTTACGCCGACAAGACGAGCAGTACTTC.

The genes are TRBV15 and TRBJ1-5; D is uncertain. This CDR3 comprises 13 residues. Trimming shortened V by 5 bases and J by 8 bases, and 13 bases separated the two germline ends. In germline, CDR1 is LNHNV, CDR2 YYDKDF (reference sequence). CDR3 region: CATSGLRMEPQHF. In DNA, the CDR3 is TGTGCCACCAGCGGTCTCAGGATGGAGCCCCAGCATTTT.

The J gene is TRBJ2-5, the V gene TRBV4-1; D might be TRBD2 (6 bases). The CDR3 contains 15 residues. Germline V gene sequence: CDR1 MGHRA, CDR2 YSYEKL. Between the trimmed V and J ends, which lost 4 bases and 1 base, there was a span of 13 bases. In nucleotides, the CDR3 is TGCGCCAGCAGCCGCACAGGTAGCGGCCAAGAGACCCAGTACTTC. Translated, it gives CASSRTGSGQETQYF.

This chain uses TRBV5-1 with TRBJ2-1, with TRBD2 as a possible D gene (5 bases). Looked up from germline, CDR1 is SGHRS and CDR2 is YFSETQ. The CDR3 is made up of 16 amino acids. V lost 4 bases to trimming and J lost 4 bases, with 18 bases between them. The DNA for the CDR3 is TGCGCCAGCAGCCCCACAGCGGCGGAAAAGTACAATGAGCAGTTCTTC. It yields the protein CASSPTAAEKYNEQFF.

The chain carries TRBV11-1 and TRBJ2-1; 7 bases map to TRBD2. The CDR3 spans 16 residues. Germline CDR1 reads SGHAT; CDR2 reads FQDESV (reference sequence). Trimming cost V 3 bases and J 0 bases; bases outside gene matches: 5. CDR3 protein: CASSLGRGSSYNEQFF. The CDR3 bases are TGTGCCAGCAGCTTGGGGCGGGGGAGCTCCTACAATGAGCAGTTCTTC. The whole variable domain, remainder taken from reference TRBV11-1 and TRBJ2-1, is EAEVAQSPRYKITEKSQAVAFWCDPISGHATLYWYRQILGQGPELLVQFQDESVVDDSQLPKDRFSAERLKGVDSTLKIQPAELGDSAMYLCASSLGRGSSYNEQFFGPGTRLTVL.

V and J are TRBV4-1 and TRBJ1-5; D may be TRBD1 (5 bases). CDR3 length: 16 amino acids. CDR1 is MGHRA and CDR2 is YSYEKL in the germline V gene. Trimming left V 5 bases short and J 4 bases short, with 18 bases between. This CDR3 reads CASSTRRDGPNQPQHF. Written as DNA, the CDR3 is TGCGCCAGCAGCACGAGACGGGACGGGCCGAATCAGCCCCAGCATTTT.

The chain recombines TRBV5-1 with TRBJ2-7; D tentatively fits TRBD1 or TRBD2 (5 bases each). V lost 4 bases to trimming and J lost 2 bases, with 10 bases between them. Germline V gene data show CDR1 as SGHRS and CDR2 as YFSETQ. The CDR3 covers 13 residues. The CDR3 DNA is TGCGCCAGCAGCCCTGGGACGGCCTACGAGCAGTACTTC. It is translated as CASSPGTAYEQYF.

The chain recombines TRBV7-2 with TRBJ2-3; 9 nucleotides match TRBD2. CDR1 is SGHTA, CDR2 FQGNSA, per germline. V dropped 5 bases and J dropped 0; count of bases not matched to a gene: 9. The CDR3 length is 17 residues. CDR3 region: CASSPTGLASSTDTQYF. The CDR3 coding sequence is TGTGCCAGCAGCCCGACCGGACTAGCGAGTAGCACAGATACGCAGTATTTT.

The sample holds a few counts of this clone. This chain links TRBV7-2 with TRBJ2-1, with 8 positions matching TRBD2. Germline CDR1 is SGHTA and CDR2 is FQGNSA. This CDR3 spans 15 amino acids. V was clipped by 2 bases and J by 5 bases; unmatched bases: 5. The CDR3 here is CASSLTGGINNEQFF. The CDR3 coding sequence is TGTGCCAGCAGCTTAACGGGAGGGATCAACAATGAGCAGTTCTTC.

This clone turned up a few times. The rearrangement joins TRBV29-1 to TRBJ1-2; no firm D call. CDR3 length: 15 residues. Per the germline V gene, CDR1 is SQVTM and CDR2 is ANQGSEA. V lost 4 bases and J 3 bases, leaving 18 bases between the germline ends. This CDR3 is CSVVVEGGRDYGYTF. Here the CDR3 DNA reads TGCAGCGTTGTGGTTGAAGGAGGACGGGACTATGGCTACACCTTC.

The CDR3 loop reads CASSSTGGGNQPQHF. The CDR3 bases are TGTGCCAGCAGTTCGACAGGGGGCGGTAATCAGCCCCAGCATTTT. V gene TRBV27 combines with J gene TRBJ1-5, with 10 bases lining up with TRBD1. The CDR3 contains 15 residues. The V and J ends lost 4 bases and 4 bases, in that order; junction bases with no gene match: 4. Per the germline V gene, CDR1 is MNHEY and CDR2 is SMNVEV (reference sequence).

Note on this clone: A read error may account for a junction end that differs from germline. The chain links TRBV5-1 to TRBJ2-7; maybe TRBD2 (5 bases). The CDR3 sequence is 14 residues long. Germline-derived CDR1 and CDR2 are SGHRS and YFSETQ. The CDR3 coding sequence is TGCGCCAGCAGCTTAGGACCCAGCGGCTACGAGCAGTGCTTC. Protein product: CASSLGPSGYEQCF.

The rearrangement uses TRBV4-3 and TRBJ2-7; 11 nucleotides match TRBD2. Germline CDR1 LGHNA, CDR2 YSLEER. The CDR3 contains 19 residues. Trimming at V came to 0 bases and at J to 5 bases, leaving 15 bases not matched to a gene. CDR3 nucleotide sequence: TGCGCCAGCAGCCAAGATCTAGTAATAGCGGGGGGGCCGACAGACGAGCAGTACTTC. Its protein is CASSQDLVIAGGPTDEQYF.